Each of the 19 T cell receptor beta chains below was sequenced from the same sample in a study of CD8+ T cells in alopecia areata. As the sequencing template, cDNA was produced by extracting RNA and reverse transcribing it. This table comes from immunoSEQ multiplex PCR, and its TCRdb copy is limited to in-frame clones, with some not included. Among approximately 170,000 clones listed, 60% were seen once. The treatment: oral pan-JAK inhibitor, 5-10 mg twice daily. The specimen comprised CD4+ T cells sorted from blood, sampled at week 4, from a patient treated with tofacitinib. The receptors come from a human donor with alopecia areata.

V and J are TRBV6-5 and TRBJ1-5; 7 bases are shared with TRBD1. The CDR3 spans 13 residues. Trimming at V came to 9 bases and at J to 1 base, leaving 3 bases not matched to a gene. Germline CDR1 reads MNHEY; CDR2 reads SVGAGI. For the CDR3, the DNA is TGTGCCAGTGACAGGGTGAGCAATCAGCCCCAGCATTTT. It specifies CASDRVSNQPQHF.

This clone was seen a few times. The chain employs TRBV4-1 and TRBJ2-2; either TRBD1 or TRBD2 may fit D (6 bases each). Germline CDR1 is MGHRA and CDR2 is YSYEKL. Deletions cut 4 bases from V and 4 bases from J, with 16 bases between. There are 16 residues in the CDR3. CDR3: CASSRHGGSSTGELFF. As DNA, the CDR3 is TGCGCCAGCAGCCGACACGGGGGCAGCAGCACCGGGGAGCTGTTTTTT.

The chain has TRBV18 and TRBJ2-4; unclear D gene. V lost 0 bases to trimming and J lost 4 bases, with 7 bases between them. The CDR3 consists of 14 residues. Looked up from germline, CDR1 is KGHSH and CDR2 is LQKENI. CDR3 coding DNA: TGTGCCAGCTCACCACCGAGCCAGAAAAACATTCAGTACTTC. Translating gives CASSPPSQKNIQYF.

The chain recombines TRBV5-1 with TRBJ2-5, with TRBD1 matching 9 bases. The CDR3 runs 15 residues. The V gene's germline CDR1 is SGHRS and CDR2 YFSETQ. The V and J ends lost 4 bases and 6 bases, in that order; junction bases with no gene match: 10. This CDR3 reads CASSARDRDLKTQYF. The CDR3 bases are TGCGCCAGCAGCGCCCGGGACAGGGATCTGAAGACCCAGTACTTC.

The chain couples TRBV9 to TRBJ2-5, with 14 positions matching TRBD2. Germline lookup yields CDR1 SGDLS and CDR2 YYNGEE. There are 17 residues in the CDR3. V trimming: 2 bases; J trimming: 1 base; junction bases outside the gene matches: 4. Here the CDR3 reads CASSVGLAGGRQETQYF. DNA of the CDR3: TGTGCCAGCAGCGTTGGACTAGCGGGAGGTCGCCAAGAGACCCAGTACTTC.

The V and J genes are TRBV7-9 and TRBJ2-1, with 11 bases fitting TRBD2. The germline V gene encodes CDR1 SEHNR and CDR2 FQNEAQ (reference sequence). The CDR3 sequence is 13 residues long. The J segment lost 9 bases and the V segment lost 3 bases, leaving 1 base of the junction unmatched. The CDR3 DNA follows: TGTGCCAGCAGCTTCGGGACTAGCGGTGAGCAGTTCTTC. It is translated as CASSFGTSGEQFF.

The V call is TRBV29-1, the J call TRBJ1-1; possibly TRBD1 for D (5 bases). Germline loops: CDR1 SQVTM, CDR2 ANQGSEA. The V gene lost 6 bases and the J gene lost 7 bases, with 12 bases spanning the gap. The CDR3 has 11 residues. In nucleotides, the CDR3 is TGCAGCGTGGGGGGAGTAGGTGAAGCTTTCTTT. Protein product: CSVGGVGEAFF.

This clone was recorded a few times. The chain employs TRBV2 and TRBJ2-7, with 10 bases matching TRBD1. V lost 2 bases to trimming and J lost 0 bases; unmatched junction nucleotides: 10. The CDR3 runs 18 residues. CDR1 is SNHLY, CDR2 FYNNEI, per germline. Here the CDR3 reads CASSERGTGATSSYEQYF. The DNA of the CDR3 is TGTGCCAGCAGTGAAAGAGGGACAGGGGCTACCAGCTCCTACGAGCAGTACTTC.

Concerning this clone: Other DNA sequences from this sample encode an identical CDR3 as well. This chain links TRBV29-1 with TRBJ2-2; TRBD1 or TRBD2 may be the D gene (5 bases each). Looked up from germline, CDR1 is SQVTM and CDR2 is ANQGSEA. V gave up 4 bases and J gave up 2 bases, with 8 bases separating them. The CDR3 contains 13 residues. CDR3 residues: CSVVRGNTGELFF. As DNA, the CDR3 is TGCAGCGTTGTGAGGGGAAACACCGGGGAGCTGTTTTTT.

The V and J genes are TRBV28 and TRBJ2-1, with 9 positions matching TRBD2. Trimming removed 4 bases from V and 8 bases from J; junction bases left unmatched: 9. This CDR3 spans 15 amino acids. CDR1 and CDR2 (germline): MDHEN, SYDVKM. CDR3 coding DNA: TGTGCCAGCAGTTCTCTCGCGGGAGGGCGTTATGAGCAGTTCTTC. Translating it yields CASSSLAGGRYEQFF.

The V and J genes are TRBV5-1 and TRBJ2-5; no firm D call. The CDR3 contains 12 residues. Per germline, CDR1 SGHRS and CDR2 YFSETQ. V gave up 0 bases and J gave up 5 bases, with 5 bases separating them. CDR3 sequence: CASSLVGETQYF. The CDR3 region has the DNA TGCGCCAGCAGCTTGGTGGGGGAGACCCAGTACTTC.

This sequence joins TRBV7-2 and TRBJ1-3; D is unresolved. The CDR3 is 14 residues long. Trimming left V 1 base short and J 5 bases short, with 9 bases between. Germline CDR1 SGHTA, CDR2 FQGNSA. CDR3 DNA: TGTGCCAGCAGCTTAGGGGAGTCGAGAAACACCATATATTTT. Its translation: CASSLGESRNTIYF. The full variable domain, with the rest looked up from reference TRBV7-2 and TRBJ1-3, is GAGVSQSPSNKVTEKGKDVELRCDPISGHTALYWYRQSLGQGLEFLIYFQGNSAPDKSGLPSDRFSAERTGGSVSTLTIQRTQQEDSAVYLCASSLGESRNTIYFGEGSWLTVV.

The chain uses TRBV29-1 and TRBJ2-7, with a tentative D call TRBD1 (6 bases). Trimming stripped 4 bases from V and 5 bases from J, with 15 bases between. Germline V CDR1 and CDR2: SQVTM, ANQGSEA. The CDR3 totals 13 residues. The DNA of the CDR3 is TGCAGCGTTGGATTGGGTGCAGGGGACGAGCAGTACTTC. Protein: CSVGLGAGDEQYF.

The chain links TRBV7-9 to TRBJ2-1; 9 bases map to TRBD1. V was pared by 5 bases and J by 0 bases, with 2 bases of the junction left unmatched. There are 15 residues in the CDR3. Per germline, CDR1 SEHNR and CDR2 FQNEAQ (reference sequence). This CDR3 reads CASSRGQGSYNEQFF. CDR3 in DNA: TGTGCCAGCAGCCGGGGACAGGGCTCCTACAATGAGCAGTTCTTC.

The gene calls are TRBV7-2 and TRBJ1-1, with 7 bases lining up with TRBD1. The germline V gene encodes CDR1 SGHTA and CDR2 FQGNSA. The CDR3 loop spans 13 amino acids. J gave up 3 bases and V 5 bases, and 3 bases lay outside the gene matches. Written as DNA, the CDR3 is TGTGCCAGCAGCAAACAGGGGTACACTGAAGCTTTCTTT. This codes for CASSKQGYTEAFF.

The chain has TRBV29-1 and TRBJ2-5; TRBD1 might be the D (5 bases). The CDR3 has 13 residues. Germline V gene lookup returns CDR1 SQVTM and CDR2 ANQGSEA. V lost 5 bases and J 3 bases, leaving 13 bases between the germline ends. The CDR3 spells CSVIQVAEETQYF. CDR3 nucleotides: TGCAGCGTTATACAGGTAGCCGAAGAGACCCAGTACTTC. Variable domain in full (rest from reference TRBV29-1 and TRBJ2-5): SAVISQKPSRDICQRGTSLTIQCQVDSQVTMMFWYRQQPGQSLTLIATANQGSEATYESGFVIDKFPISRPNLTFSTLTVSNMSPEDSSIYLCSVIQVAEETQYFGPGTRLLVL.

The V and J genes are TRBV7-2 and TRBJ2-7, with D unclear. CDR3 size: 14 residues. Trimming shortened V by 5 bases and J by 2 bases, and 13 bases separated the two germline ends. CDR1 and CDR2 (germline): SGHTA, FQGNSA. The CDR3 sequence: CASSPPTGAYEQYF. In DNA, the CDR3 is TGTGCCAGCAGCCCCCCGACGGGCGCCTACGAGCAGTACTTC.

V gene TRBV30 combines with J gene TRBJ1-5, with D unclear. V lost 2 bases and J 5 bases, leaving 10 bases between the germline ends. This CDR3 contains 13 residues. Per germline, CDR1 GTSNPN and CDR2 SVGIG (reference sequence). The CDR3 DNA reads TGTGCCTGGAGTACGAGGCCTTATCAGCCCCAGCATTTT. This encodes CAWSTRPYQPQHF.

DNA for the CDR3: TGTGCCGCCCGGGGAGGGTCGGGAGAGACCCAGTACTTC. Encoded protein: CAARGGSGETQYF. The chain is built from TRBV15 and TRBJ2-5, with 7 bases lining up with TRBD2. The CDR3 runs 13 residues. Germline V gene sequence: CDR1 LNHNV, CDR2 YYDKDF (reference sequence). Trimming at V came to 11 bases and at J to 4 bases, leaving 10 bases not matched to a gene.